This T cell receptor (beta chain) is drawn from a study of cytomegalovirus exposure and HLA in healthy donors. PCR was performed using 60 Vbeta and 13 Jbeta primers. Assay used: immunoSEQ multiplex PCR; TCRdb lists only in-frame clones, some missing. Of about 110,000 clones in the sample, 65% to 80% were seen once. Specimen: PBMCs. The source is a woman in her forties or fifties in good health and CMV-seropositive.

In nucleotides, the CDR3 is TGTGCCAGCAGCTTGATGCAGGGCAGGTACGAGCAGTACTTC. Translated: CASSLMQGRYEQYF. This rearrangement joins TRBV5-6 to TRBJ2-5, with D possibly matching TRBD1 (5 bases). The DNA end favors TRBJ2-7, so the J call may be wrong. Germline values: CDR1 SGHDT, CDR2 YYEEEE. This CDR3 contains 14 residues.